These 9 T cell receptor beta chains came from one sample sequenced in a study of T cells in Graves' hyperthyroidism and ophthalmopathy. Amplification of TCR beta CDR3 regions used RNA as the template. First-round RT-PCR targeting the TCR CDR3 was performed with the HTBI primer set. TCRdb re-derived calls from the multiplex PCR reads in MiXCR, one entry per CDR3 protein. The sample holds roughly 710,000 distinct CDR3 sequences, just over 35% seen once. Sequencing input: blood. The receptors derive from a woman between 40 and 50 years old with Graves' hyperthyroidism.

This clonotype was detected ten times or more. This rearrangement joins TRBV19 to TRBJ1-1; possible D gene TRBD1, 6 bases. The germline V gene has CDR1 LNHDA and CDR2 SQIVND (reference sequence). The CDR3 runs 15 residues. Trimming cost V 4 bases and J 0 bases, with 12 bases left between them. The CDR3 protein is CASSTPGQMNTEAFF. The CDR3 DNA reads TGTGCCAGTAGTACCCCGGGACAAATGAACACTGAAGCTTTCTTT. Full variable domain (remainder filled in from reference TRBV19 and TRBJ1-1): DGGITQSPKYLFRKEGQNVTLSCEQNLNHDAMYWYRQDPGQGLRLIYYSQIVNDFQKGDIAEGYSVSREKKESFPLTVTSAQKNPTAFYLCASSTPGQMNTEAFFGQGTRLTVV.

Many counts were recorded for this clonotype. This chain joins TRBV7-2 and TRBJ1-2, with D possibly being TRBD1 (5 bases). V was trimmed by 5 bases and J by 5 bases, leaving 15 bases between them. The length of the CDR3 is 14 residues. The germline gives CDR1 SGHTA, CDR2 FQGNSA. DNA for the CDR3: TGTGCCAGCAGCCCACTTACTCGGGGGTATGGCTACACCTTC. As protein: CASSPLTRGYGYTF.

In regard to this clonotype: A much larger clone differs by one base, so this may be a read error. As DNA, the CDR3 is TGTGCCGGCAGCTCGAGACTAGCGCAAGAGACCCAGTACTTC. Translated, it gives CAGSSRLAQETQYF. The rearrangement joins TRBV7-2 to TRBJ2-5; 8 bases align to TRBD2. Germline V gene lookup returns CDR1 SGHTA and CDR2 FQGNSA. The length of the CDR3 is 14 residues.

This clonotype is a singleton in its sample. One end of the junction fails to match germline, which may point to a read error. The CDR3 DNA reads TGTGCCGGCAGTGTCGACAACTATGGCTACACCTTC. It translates to CAGSVDNYGYTF. This rearrangement joins TRBV2 to TRBJ1-2; unclear D gene. Germline-derived CDR1 and CDR2 are SNHLY and FYNNEI. CDR3 length: 12 residues.

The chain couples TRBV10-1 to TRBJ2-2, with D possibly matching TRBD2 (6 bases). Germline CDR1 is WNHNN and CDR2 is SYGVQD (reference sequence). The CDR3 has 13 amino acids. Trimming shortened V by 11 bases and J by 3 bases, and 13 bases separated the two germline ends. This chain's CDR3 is CAQGGGDTGELFF. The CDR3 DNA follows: TGCGCCCAGGGAGGTGGTGACACCGGGGAGCTGTTTTTT.

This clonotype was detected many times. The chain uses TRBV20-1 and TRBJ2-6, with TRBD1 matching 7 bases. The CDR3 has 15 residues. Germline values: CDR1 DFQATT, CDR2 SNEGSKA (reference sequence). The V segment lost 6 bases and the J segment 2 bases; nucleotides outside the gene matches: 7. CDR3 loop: CSAISGQAGANVLTF. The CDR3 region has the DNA TGCAGTGCCATTTCAGGACAGGCTGGGGCCAACGTCCTGACTTTC.

The CDR3 loop reads CASSGSSGGIGELFF. The DNA of the CDR3 is TGTGCCAGCAGCGGATCTAGCGGGGGGATCGGGGAGCTGTTTTTT. The chain couples TRBV19 to TRBJ2-2; TRBD2 agrees at 11 bases. The ends lost 9 bases at V and 7 bases at J; junction bases unmatched: 10. This CDR3 spans 15 amino acids. Germline CDR1 is LNHDA and CDR2 is SQIVND (reference sequence).

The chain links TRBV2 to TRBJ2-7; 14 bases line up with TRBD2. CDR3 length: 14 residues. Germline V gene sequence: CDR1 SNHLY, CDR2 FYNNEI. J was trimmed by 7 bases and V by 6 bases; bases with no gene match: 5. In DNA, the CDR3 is TGTGCCAGCAGGAGACTAGCGGGAGGGGGGGAGCAGTACTTC. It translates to CASRRLAGGGEQYF. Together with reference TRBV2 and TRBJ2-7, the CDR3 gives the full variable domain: EPEVTQTPSHQVTQMGQEVILRCVPISNHLYFYWYRQILGQKVEFLVSFYNNEISEKSEIFDDQFSVERPDGSNFTLKIRSTKLEDSAMYFCASRRLAGGGEQYFGPGTRLTVT.

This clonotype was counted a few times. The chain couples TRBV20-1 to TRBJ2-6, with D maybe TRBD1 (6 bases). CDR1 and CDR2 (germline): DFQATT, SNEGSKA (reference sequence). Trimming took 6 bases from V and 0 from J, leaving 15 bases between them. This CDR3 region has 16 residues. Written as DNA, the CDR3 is TGCAGTGCCCCCGGGCAGGGGCGCTCTGGGGCCAACGTCCTGACTTTC. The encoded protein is CSAPGQGRSGANVLTF.